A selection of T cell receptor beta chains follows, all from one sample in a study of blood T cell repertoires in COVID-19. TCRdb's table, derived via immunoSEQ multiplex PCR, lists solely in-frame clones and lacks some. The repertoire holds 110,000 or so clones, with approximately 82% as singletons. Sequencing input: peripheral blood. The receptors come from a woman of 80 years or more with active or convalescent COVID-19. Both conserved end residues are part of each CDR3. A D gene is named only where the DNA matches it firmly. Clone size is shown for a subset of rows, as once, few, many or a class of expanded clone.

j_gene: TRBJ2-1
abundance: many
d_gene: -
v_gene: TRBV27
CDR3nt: TGTGCCAGCAGTCTCGGACACTACAATGAGCAGTTCTTC
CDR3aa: CASSLGHYNEQFF

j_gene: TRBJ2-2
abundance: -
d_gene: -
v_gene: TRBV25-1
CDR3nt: TGTGCCAGCAGTCATCGGGAGAAGGACGGGGAGCTGTTTTTT
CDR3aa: CASSHREKDGELFF

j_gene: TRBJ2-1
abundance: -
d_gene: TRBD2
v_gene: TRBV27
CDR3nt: TGTGCCAGCAGTTCCAGACTAGCGGGAGGGTCGGATGAGCAGTTCTTC
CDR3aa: CASSSRLAGGSDEQFF

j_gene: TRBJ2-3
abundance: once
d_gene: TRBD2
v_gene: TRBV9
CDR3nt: TGTGCCAGCAACCGTCTAGTTGCGGGAGTTGATACGCAGTATTTT
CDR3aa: CASNRLVAGVDTQYF

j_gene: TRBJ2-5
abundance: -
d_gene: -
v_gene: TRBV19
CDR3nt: TGTGCCAGTAGTATAACTACCCAAGAGACCCAGTACTTC
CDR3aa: CASSITTQETQYF

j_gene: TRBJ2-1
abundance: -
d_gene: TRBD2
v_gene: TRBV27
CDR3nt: TGTGCCAGCAGTTTAGAGGAACTAGCGGTTAATGAGCAGTTCTTC
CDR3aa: CASSLEELAVNEQFF

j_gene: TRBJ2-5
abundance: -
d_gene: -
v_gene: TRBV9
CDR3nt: TGTGCCAGCAGCCATCGGCACGGGAGCTCACGGTCAGAGACCCAGTACTTC
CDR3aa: CASSHRHGSSRSETQYF

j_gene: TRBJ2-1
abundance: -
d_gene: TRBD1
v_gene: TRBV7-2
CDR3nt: TGTGCCAGCAGCCCGGGACAGGGGTTTAGGGAGCAGTTCTTC
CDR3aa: CASSPGQGFREQFF

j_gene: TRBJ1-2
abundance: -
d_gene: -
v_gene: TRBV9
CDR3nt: TGTGCCAGCAGCCGTACAGGGAACTATGGCTACACCTTC
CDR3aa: CASSRTGNYGYTF

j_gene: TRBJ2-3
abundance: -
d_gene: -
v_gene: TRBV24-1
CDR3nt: TGTGCCACCAGTGATTTGCAAACGCGGGATACGCAGTATTTT
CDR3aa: CATSDLQTRDTQYF

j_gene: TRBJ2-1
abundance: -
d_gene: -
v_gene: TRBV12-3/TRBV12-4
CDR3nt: TGTGCCAGCGGTTCAGGGGAGCAGTTCTTC
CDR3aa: CASGSGEQFF

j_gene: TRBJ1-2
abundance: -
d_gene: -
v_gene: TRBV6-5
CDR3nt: TGTGCCAGCACCAAGATCGGGGGTGGCTATGGCTACACCTTC
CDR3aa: CASTKIGGGYGYTF

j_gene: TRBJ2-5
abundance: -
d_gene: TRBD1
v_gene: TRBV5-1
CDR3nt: TGCGCCAGCAGCTTGGACCCGACAGGGTTAGAGACCCAGTACTTC
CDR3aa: CASSLDPTGLETQYF

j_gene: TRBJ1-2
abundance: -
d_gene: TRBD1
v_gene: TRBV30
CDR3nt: TGTGCCTGGAGCCTGGGACAGATGTATGGCTACACCTTC
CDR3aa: CAWSLGQMYGYTF

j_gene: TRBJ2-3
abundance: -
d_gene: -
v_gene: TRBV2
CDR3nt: TGTGCCAGCAACCTCGGAGTCACAGATACGCAGTATTTT
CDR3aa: CASNLGVTDTQYF

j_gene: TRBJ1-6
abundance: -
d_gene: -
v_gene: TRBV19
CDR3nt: TGTGCCAGTAGTATAGCAGCCAGGGGAGATAATTCACCCCTCCACTTT
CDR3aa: CASSIAARGDNSPLHF

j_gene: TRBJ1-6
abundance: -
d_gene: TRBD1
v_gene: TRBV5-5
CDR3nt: TGTGCCAGCAGAATCCGGGACAGGAATTCACCCCTCCACTTT
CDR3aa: CASRIRDRNSPLHF

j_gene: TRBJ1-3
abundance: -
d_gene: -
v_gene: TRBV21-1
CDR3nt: TGTGCCAGCAGCAAAACCGCTCCGAGGGGGAGCGGAAACACCATATATTTT
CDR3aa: CASSKTAPRGSGNTIYF

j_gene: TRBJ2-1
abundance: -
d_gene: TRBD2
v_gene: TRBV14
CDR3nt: TGTGCCAGCAGCCACCGGGCTAGCGGGACGGGGGAGCAGTTCTTC
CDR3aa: CASSHRASGTGEQFF

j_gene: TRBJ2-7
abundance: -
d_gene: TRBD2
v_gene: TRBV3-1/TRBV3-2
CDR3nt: TGTGCCAGCAGCCAAGAGCGTGGGACTAGCGGGAGTTACGAGCAGTACTTC
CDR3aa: CASSQERGTSGSYEQYF

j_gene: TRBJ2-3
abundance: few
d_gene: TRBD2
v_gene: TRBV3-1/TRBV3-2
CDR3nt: TGTGCCAGCAGTCAAAACGGACTAGCGAATACAGATACGCAGTATTTT
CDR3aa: CASSQNGLANTDTQYF

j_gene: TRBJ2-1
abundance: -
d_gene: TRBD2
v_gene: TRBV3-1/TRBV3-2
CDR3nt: TGTGCCAGCAGCCAAGTAAGTCGGACTAGCGGGAGAAATGAGCAGTTCTTC
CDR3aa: CASSQVSRTSGRNEQFF

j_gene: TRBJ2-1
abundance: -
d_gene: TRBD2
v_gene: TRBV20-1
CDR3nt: TGCAGTGCTAGTTCCCTAGCGGGCACTGACAATGAGCAGTTCTTC
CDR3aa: CSASSLAGTDNEQFF

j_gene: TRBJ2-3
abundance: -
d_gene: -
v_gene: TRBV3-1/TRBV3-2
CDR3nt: TGTGCCAGCAGCCAAGATTTGGCAACGGGAGTAAGCGCAGATACGCAGTATTTT
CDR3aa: CASSQDLATGVSADTQYF

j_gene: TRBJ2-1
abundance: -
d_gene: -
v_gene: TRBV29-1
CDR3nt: TGCAGCGTCCATACTACGGGAGTTTACAATGAGCAGTTCTTC
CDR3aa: CSVHTTGVYNEQFF

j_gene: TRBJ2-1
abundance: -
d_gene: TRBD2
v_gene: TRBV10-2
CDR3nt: TGCGCCAGCAGTCGACTAGCGGGAGATGAGCAGTTCTTC
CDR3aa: CASSRLAGDEQFF